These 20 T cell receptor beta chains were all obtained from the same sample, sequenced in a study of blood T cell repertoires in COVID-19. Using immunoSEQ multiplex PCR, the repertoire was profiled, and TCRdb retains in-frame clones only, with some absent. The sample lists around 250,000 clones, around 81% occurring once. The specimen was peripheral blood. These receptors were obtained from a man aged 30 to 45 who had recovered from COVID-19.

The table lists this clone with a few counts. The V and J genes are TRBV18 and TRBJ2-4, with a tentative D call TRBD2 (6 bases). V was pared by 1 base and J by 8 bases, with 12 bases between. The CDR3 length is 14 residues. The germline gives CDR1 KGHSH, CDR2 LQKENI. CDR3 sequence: CASSPRAREDIQYF. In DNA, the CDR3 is TGTGCCAGCTCACCACGTGCCAGGGAGGACATTCAGTACTTC.

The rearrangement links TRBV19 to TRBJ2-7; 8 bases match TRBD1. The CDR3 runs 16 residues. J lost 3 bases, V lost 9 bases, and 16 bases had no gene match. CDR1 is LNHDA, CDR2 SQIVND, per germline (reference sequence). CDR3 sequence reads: CARGPGTGQFFYEQYV. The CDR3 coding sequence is TGTGCCAGGGGCCCTGGGACAGGTCAATTTTTCTACGAGCAGTACGTC.

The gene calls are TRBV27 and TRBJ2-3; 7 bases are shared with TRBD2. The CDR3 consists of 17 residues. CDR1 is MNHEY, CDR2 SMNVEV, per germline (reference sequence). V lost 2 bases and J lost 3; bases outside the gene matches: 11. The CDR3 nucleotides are TGTGCCAGCAGTTTACGAGCGGCAGGGAGGGCGACAGATACGCAGTATTTT. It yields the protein CASSLRAAGRATDTQYF.

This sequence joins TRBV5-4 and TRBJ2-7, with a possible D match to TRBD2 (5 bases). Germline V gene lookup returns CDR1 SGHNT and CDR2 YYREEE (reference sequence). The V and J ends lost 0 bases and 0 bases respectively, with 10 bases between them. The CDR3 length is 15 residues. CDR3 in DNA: TGTGCCAGCAGCTTGGCTCTAGCCAGCTCCTACGAGCAGTACTTC. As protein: CASSLALASSYEQYF.

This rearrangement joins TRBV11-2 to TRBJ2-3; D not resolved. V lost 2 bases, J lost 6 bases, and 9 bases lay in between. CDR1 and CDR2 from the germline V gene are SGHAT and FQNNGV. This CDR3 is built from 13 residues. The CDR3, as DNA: TGTGCCAGCAGCTTAACGGTCGGGGATACGCAGTATTTT. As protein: CASSLTVGDTQYF.

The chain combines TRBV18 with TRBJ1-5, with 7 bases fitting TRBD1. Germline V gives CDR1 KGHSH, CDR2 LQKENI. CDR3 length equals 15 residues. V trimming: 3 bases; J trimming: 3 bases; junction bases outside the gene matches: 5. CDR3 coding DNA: TGTGCCAGCTCACCTGGACAGGCGTACAATCAGCCCCAGCATTTT. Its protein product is CASSPGQAYNQPQHF.

The CDR3 nucleotides are TGTGCCAGCAGCCTAACAGGGAATTCACCCCTCCACTTT. Translating gives CASSLTGNSPLHF. The chain combines TRBV7-6 with TRBJ1-6, with TRBD1 as a possible D gene (6 bases). The CDR3 loop spans 13 amino acids. CDR1 and CDR2 from the germline V gene are SGHVS and FNYEAQ. Trimming removed 5 bases from V and 7 bases from J, with 9 bases in between.

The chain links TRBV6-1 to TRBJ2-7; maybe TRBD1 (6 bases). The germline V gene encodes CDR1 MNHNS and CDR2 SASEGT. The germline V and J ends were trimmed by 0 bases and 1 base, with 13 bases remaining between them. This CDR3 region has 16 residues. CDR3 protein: CASSEAVGRGSYEQYV. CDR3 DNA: TGTGCCAGCAGTGAAGCGGTTGGCAGGGGATCCTACGAGCAGTACGTC.

Here the CDR3 DNA reads TGTGCCAGCAGCTTGAGGGATAGGTACGGGGGGCGACGAGGCGCAGCTTTCTTT. It is translated as CASSLRDRYGGRRGAAFF. The chain is built from TRBV5-6 and TRBJ1-1, with D possibly TRBD1 on 6 matching bases. This CDR3 has 18 residues. V was shortened by 1 base and J by 10 bases, with 29 bases between the two germline ends. Germline lookup yields CDR1 SGHDT and CDR2 YYEEEE.

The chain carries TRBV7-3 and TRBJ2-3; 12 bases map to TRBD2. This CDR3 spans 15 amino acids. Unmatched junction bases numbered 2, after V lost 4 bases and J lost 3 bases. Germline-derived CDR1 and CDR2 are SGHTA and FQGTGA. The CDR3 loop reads CASSSGLAGTDTQYF. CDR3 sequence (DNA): TGTGCCAGCAGCTCCGGACTAGCGGGGACAGATACGCAGTATTTT.

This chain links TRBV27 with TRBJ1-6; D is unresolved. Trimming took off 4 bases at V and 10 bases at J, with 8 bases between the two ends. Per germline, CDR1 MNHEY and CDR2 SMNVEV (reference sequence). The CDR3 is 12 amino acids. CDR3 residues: CASSSPGSPLHF. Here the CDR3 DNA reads TGTGCCAGCAGTTCGCCCGGGTCACCCCTCCACTTT.

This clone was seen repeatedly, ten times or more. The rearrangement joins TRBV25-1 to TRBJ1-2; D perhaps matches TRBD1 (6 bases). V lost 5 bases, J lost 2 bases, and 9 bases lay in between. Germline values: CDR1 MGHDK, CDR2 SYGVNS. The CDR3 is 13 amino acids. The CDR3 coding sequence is TGTGCCAGCAGTTCGGACAGCAACTATGGCTACACCTTC. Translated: CASSSDSNYGYTF.

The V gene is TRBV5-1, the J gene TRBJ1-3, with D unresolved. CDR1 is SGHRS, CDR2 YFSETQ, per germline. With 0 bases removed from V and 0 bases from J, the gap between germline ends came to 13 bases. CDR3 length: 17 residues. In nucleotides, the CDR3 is TGCGCCAGCAGCTTGGGTATTACGGGAACCTCTGGAAACACCATATATTTT. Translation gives CASSLGITGTSGNTIYF.

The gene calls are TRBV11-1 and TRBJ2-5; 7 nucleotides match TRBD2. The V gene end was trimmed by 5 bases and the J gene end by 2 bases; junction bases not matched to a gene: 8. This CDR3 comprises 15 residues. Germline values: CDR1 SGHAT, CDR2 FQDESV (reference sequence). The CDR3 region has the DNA TGTGCCAGCAGCCCTAGACTAGCAAGGCAAGAGACCCAGTACTTC. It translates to CASSPRLARQETQYF. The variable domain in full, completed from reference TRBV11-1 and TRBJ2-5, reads EAEVAQSPRYKITEKSQAVAFWCDPISGHATLYWYRQILGQGPELLVQFQDESVVDDSQLPKDRFSAERLKGVDSTLKIQPAELGDSAMYLCASSPRLARQETQYFGPGTRLLVL.

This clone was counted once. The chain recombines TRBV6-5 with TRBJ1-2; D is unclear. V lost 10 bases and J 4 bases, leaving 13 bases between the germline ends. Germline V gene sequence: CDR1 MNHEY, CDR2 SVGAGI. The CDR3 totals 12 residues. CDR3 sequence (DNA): TGTGCCACTCGAAAGCCCTCCTATGGCTACACCTTC. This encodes CATRKPSYGYTF.

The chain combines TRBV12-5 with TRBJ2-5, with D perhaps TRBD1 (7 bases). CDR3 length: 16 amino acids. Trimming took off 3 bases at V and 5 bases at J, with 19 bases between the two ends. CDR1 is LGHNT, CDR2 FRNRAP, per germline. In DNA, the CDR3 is TGTGCTAGTGGTTTCCGGGACAAGGGGGCGGGGGAGACCCAGTACTTC. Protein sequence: CASGFRDKGAGETQYF.

In nucleotides, the CDR3 is TGTGCCAGCAGCCAAGAAGGACAGGGGTTAAGTGGGCAGTACTTC. Encoded protein: CASSQEGQGLSGQYF. This sequence joins TRBV3-1 (or the pseudogene TRBV3-2) and TRBJ2-7, with TRBD1 identical over 9 bases. The CDR3 length is 15 residues. CDR1 is LGHDT, CDR2 YNNKEL, per germline (reference sequence). With V trimmed by 0 bases and J by 9 bases, 9 bases remained unmatched.

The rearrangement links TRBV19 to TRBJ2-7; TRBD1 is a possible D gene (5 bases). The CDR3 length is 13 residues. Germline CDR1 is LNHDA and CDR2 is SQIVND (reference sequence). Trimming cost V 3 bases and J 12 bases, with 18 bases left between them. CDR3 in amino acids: CASSIGGQGGWYF. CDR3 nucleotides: TGTGCCAGTAGTATTGGCGGCCAGGGTGGTTGGTACTTC.

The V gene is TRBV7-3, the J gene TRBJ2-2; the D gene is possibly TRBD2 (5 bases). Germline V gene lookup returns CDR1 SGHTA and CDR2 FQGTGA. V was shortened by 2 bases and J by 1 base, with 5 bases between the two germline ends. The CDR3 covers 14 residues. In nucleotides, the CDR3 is TGTGCCAGCAGCTTAGGACTGAACACCGGGGAGCTGTTTTTT. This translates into CASSLGLNTGELFF.

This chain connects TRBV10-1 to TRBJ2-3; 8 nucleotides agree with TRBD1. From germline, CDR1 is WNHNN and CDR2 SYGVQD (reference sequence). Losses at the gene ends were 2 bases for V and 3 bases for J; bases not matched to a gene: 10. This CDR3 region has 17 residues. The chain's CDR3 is CASSEAFTGGLTDTQYF. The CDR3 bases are TGCGCCAGCAGTGAGGCATTTACAGGGGGTTTAACAGATACGCAGTATTTT.